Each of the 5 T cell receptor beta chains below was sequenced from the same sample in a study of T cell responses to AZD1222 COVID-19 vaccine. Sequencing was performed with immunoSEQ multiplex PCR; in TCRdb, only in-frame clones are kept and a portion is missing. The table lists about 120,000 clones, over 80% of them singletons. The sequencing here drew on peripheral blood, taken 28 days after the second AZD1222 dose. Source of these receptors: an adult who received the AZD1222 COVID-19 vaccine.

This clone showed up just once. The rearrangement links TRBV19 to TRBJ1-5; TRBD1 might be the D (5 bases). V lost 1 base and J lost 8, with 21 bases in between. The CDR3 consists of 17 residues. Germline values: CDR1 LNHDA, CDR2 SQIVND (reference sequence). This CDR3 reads CASSIVGVAGGLKPQHF. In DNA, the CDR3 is TGTGCCAGTAGTATAGTGGGGGTAGCGGGGGGTTTGAAGCCCCAGCATTTT. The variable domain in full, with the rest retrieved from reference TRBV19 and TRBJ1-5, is DGGITQSPKYLFRKEGQNVTLSCEQNLNHDAMYWYRQDPGQGLRLIYYSQIVNDFQKGDIAEGYSVSREKKESFPLTVTSAQKNPTAFYLCASSIVGVAGGLKPQHFGDGTRLSIL.

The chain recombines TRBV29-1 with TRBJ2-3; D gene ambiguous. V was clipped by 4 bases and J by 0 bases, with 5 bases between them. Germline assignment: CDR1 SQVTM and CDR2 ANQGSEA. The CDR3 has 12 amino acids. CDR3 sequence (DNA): TGCAGCGTTGCGACTAGCACAGATACGCAGTATTTT. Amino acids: CSVATSTDTQYF.

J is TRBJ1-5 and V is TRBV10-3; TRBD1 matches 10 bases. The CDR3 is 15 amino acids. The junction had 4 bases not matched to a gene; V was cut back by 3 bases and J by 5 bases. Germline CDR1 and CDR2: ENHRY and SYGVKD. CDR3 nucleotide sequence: TGTGCCATCAGTGAAGGGACAGGGGTGGATCAGCCCCAGCATTTT. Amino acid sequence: CAISEGTGVDQPQHF.

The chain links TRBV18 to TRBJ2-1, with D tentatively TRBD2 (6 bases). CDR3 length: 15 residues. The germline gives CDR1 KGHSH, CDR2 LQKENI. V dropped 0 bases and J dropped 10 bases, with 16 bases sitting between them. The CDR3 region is CASSPPSGRVVEQFF. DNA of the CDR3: TGTGCCAGCTCACCACCGTCCGGGAGAGTTGTAGAGCAGTTCTTC.

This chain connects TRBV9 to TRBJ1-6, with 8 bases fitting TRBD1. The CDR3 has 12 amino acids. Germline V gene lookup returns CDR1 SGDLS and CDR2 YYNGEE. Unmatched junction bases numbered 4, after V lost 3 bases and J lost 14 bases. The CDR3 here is CASSGDRGTLHF. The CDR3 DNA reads TGTGCCAGCAGCGGCGACAGGGGCACCCTCCACTTT.